A single sample gave rise to the 30 T cell receptor beta chains below, sequenced in a study of blood T cell repertoires in COVID-19. Here immunoSEQ multiplex PCR was the method, and the copy in TCRdb shows in-frame clones only, minus some. This repertoire shows roughly 150,000 clones, 79% found once; its top ten account for roughly 20%. Sequenced: PBMCs or T cells enriched from blood (not recorded which). The receptors shown here come from a woman between 65 and 79 years old in a cohort exposed to, infected with or recovered from COVID-19 (not recorded which).

This clone was recorded only once. The chain recombines TRBV6-6 with TRBJ2-3, with 10 bases identical to TRBD2. J lost 8 bases, V lost 10 bases, and 9 bases had no gene match. Germline CDR1 is MNHNY and CDR2 is SVGAGI (reference sequence). The CDR3 sequence is 13 residues long. The CDR3 nucleotides read TGTGCCAATAAAGCGGGAGGGGGGTCTACGCAGTATTTT. This gives the protein CANKAGGGSTQYF.

This chain uses TRBV4-1 with TRBJ2-6; the match to TRBD1 covers 7 bases. The CDR3 is 16 residues long. Germline CDR1 MGHRA, CDR2 YSYEKL. V shed 3 bases, J shed 0 bases, and the junction held 2 bases outside the gene matches. CDR3 sequence (DNA): TGCGCCAGCAGCCAGGGACAGCTCTCTGGGGCCAACGTCCTGACTTTC. Encoded protein: CASSQGQLSGANVLTF.

The CDR3 spells CASSAGTSVNNEQFF. The CDR3 nucleotides read TGTGCCAGCTCAGCAGGGACTAGCGTCAACAATGAGCAGTTCTTC. The rearrangement links TRBV18 to TRBJ2-1; 10 nucleotides line up with TRBD2. The germline V gene has CDR1 KGHSH and CDR2 LQKENI. The CDR3 spans 15 residues. The trim removed 5 bases at V and 5 bases at J, leaving 6 bases unmatched.

This rearrangement joins TRBV6-5 to TRBJ1-2; TRBD1 matches 10 bases. The CDR3 has 16 amino acids. The ends lost 2 bases at V and 8 bases at J; junction bases unmatched: 11. The germline V gene has CDR1 MNHEY and CDR2 SVGAGI. In DNA, the CDR3 is TGTGCCAGCAGTTACGTGGACAGGGGGGCCCTCGGGGGCTACACCTTC. This gives the protein CASSYVDRGALGGYTF.

The V gene is TRBV5-6, the J gene TRBJ2-5, with TRBD2 matching 12 bases. This CDR3 has 15 residues. V was pared by 4 bases and J by 7 bases, with 8 bases of the junction left unmatched. Germline V CDR1 and CDR2: SGHDT, YYEEEE. As DNA, the CDR3 is TGTGCCAGCAGCCCAGGACTAGCGGGAACTGGGACCCAGTACTTC. Protein sequence: CASSPGLAGTGTQYF.

This clone has just a few counts. One junction end disagrees with the germline gene, perhaps due to a read error. The chain links TRBV7-7 to TRBJ2-5; TRBD2 is a possible D gene (6 bases). In germline, CDR1 is SSHAT, CDR2 FNYEAQ (reference sequence). This CDR3 has 15 amino acids. CDR3 loop: CASSLELNRGETQYF. In nucleotides, the CDR3 is TGTGCTAGCAGCTTGGAGCTCAACCGGGGGGAGACCCAGTACTTC.

The chain combines TRBV19 with TRBJ1-1; D is possibly TRBD1 (5 bases). Germline V gives CDR1 LNHDA, CDR2 SQIVND (reference sequence). CDR3 length equals 14 residues. The V gene lost 7 bases and the J gene lost 5 bases, with 17 bases spanning the gap. The CDR3 nucleotides read TGTGCCAGTATCTCCGGGGGTTCAAGTACTGAAGCTTTCTTT. Residues: CASISGGSSTEAFF. Complete variable domain (other parts from reference TRBV19 and TRBJ1-1): DGGITQSPKYLFRKEGQNVTLSCEQNLNHDAMYWYRQDPGQGLRLIYYSQIVNDFQKGDIAEGYSVSREKKESFPLTVTSAQKNPTAFYLCASISGGSSTEAFFGQGTRLTVV.

The chain carries TRBV27 and TRBJ2-7, with a tentative D call TRBD1 (6 bases). Germline values: CDR1 MNHEY, CDR2 SMNVEV (reference sequence). V was cut by 9 bases and J by 3 bases, with 21 bases left in between. The CDR3 covers 15 residues. The CDR3 spells CARPATGGQIYEQYF. As DNA, the CDR3 is TGTGCCAGGCCGGCGACAGGCGGGCAGATCTACGAGCAGTACTTC.

V gene TRBV19 combines with J gene TRBJ1-2, with TRBD1 matching over 8 bases. Trimming at V came to 1 base and at J to 4 bases, leaving 8 bases not matched to a gene. This CDR3 is built from 16 residues. Germline V lookup: CDR1 LNHDA, CDR2 SQIVND (reference sequence). The CDR3 coding sequence is TGTGCCAGTAGTATAGCCCAGGGGGCGCAAAGCTATGGCTACACCTTC. Translated: CASSIAQGAQSYGYTF.

The rearrangement uses TRBV28 and TRBJ1-1, with D unclear. The germline V and J ends were trimmed by 4 bases and 4 bases, with 13 bases remaining between them. Germline V gives CDR1 MDHEN, CDR2 SYDVKM. The CDR3 consists of 14 residues. CDR3 bases: TGTGCCAGCAGTTGGGCTGAATTACGCACTGAAGCTTTCTTT. It specifies CASSWAELRTEAFF.

The CDR3 loop reads CASSLGDRAYEQYF. The CDR3 DNA sequence: TGTGCCAGCAGCTTAGGGGACAGGGCTTACGAGCAGTACTTC. This chain joins TRBV11-2 and TRBJ2-7, with 9 bases identical to TRBD1. V was clipped by 1 base and J by 4 bases; unmatched bases: 2. Germline CDR1 and CDR2: SGHAT and FQNNGV. The CDR3 covers 14 residues.

The chain carries TRBV6-5 and TRBJ1-5; D perhaps matches TRBD1 (6 bases). CDR3 length: 15 amino acids. Trimming left V 5 bases short and J 1 base short, with 12 bases between. Germline values: CDR1 MNHEY, CDR2 SVGAGI. Written as DNA, the CDR3 is TGTGCCAGCAGTCCCGGGGGGACAAGCAATCAGCCCCAGCATTTT. It translates to CASSPGGTSNQPQHF.

The chain links TRBV19 to TRBJ1-5; D gene uncertain. The V gene lost 0 bases and the J gene lost 0 bases, with 6 bases spanning the gap. The germline CDR1 and CDR2 sequences are LNHDA and SQIVND (reference sequence). CDR3 length: 15 residues. The CDR3: CASSIDRYSNQPQHF. The DNA of the CDR3 is TGTGCCAGTAGTATAGACAGATATAGCAATCAGCCCCAGCATTTT.

V usage is TRBV9 and J usage is TRBJ2-2; 9 bases line up with TRBD2. Losses at the gene ends were 4 bases for V and 5 bases for J; bases not matched to a gene: 9. The germline V gene encodes CDR1 SGDLS and CDR2 YYNGEE. CDR3 length: 16 residues. The CDR3 nucleotides read TGTGCCAGCAGCCCCCGTATAGCGGGAGAAACCGGGGAGCTGTTTTTT. Translation: CASSPRIAGETGELFF.

The gene calls are TRBV7-3 and TRBJ1-6; D might be TRBD1 (5 bases). This CDR3 comprises 14 residues. Germline CDR1 is SGHTA and CDR2 is FQGTGA. Trimming pared 9 bases from V and 7 bases from J, leaving 16 bases between. The CDR3 sequence: CASSEGVTNSPLHF. DNA for the CDR3: TGTGCCAGTTCAGAAGGGGTAACCAATTCACCCCTCCACTTT.

The genes are TRBV5-1 and TRBJ2-3, with D possibly matching TRBD2 (5 bases). Trimming shortened V by 4 bases and J by 4 bases, and 22 bases separated the two germline ends. This CDR3 spans 17 amino acids. Germline CDR1 SGHRS, CDR2 YFSETQ. CDR3 protein: CASSPGRLSSRADTQYF. DNA for the CDR3: TGCGCCAGCAGCCCTGGGCGGTTGAGCTCGAGGGCAGATACGCAGTATTTT.

This chain uses TRBV2 with TRBJ1-2, with 7 bases that match TRBD1. The J segment lost 0 bases and the V segment lost 6 bases, leaving 4 bases of the junction unmatched. From germline, CDR1 is SNHLY and CDR2 FYNNEI. The CDR3 is 14 residues long. CDR3 DNA: TGTGCCAGCAGGCAACAGGGGACTAACTATGGCTACACCTTC. This translates into CASRQQGTNYGYTF.

This chain links TRBV28 with TRBJ2-2, with 11 bases lining up with TRBD1. The germline V gene has CDR1 MDHEN and CDR2 SYDVKM. The V segment lost 7 bases and the J segment 5 bases; nucleotides outside the gene matches: 12. There are 17 residues in the CDR3. CDR3 DNA sequence: TGTGCCAGCAACCCATTCAGGGGGACAGGGGGGACCGGGGAGCTGTTTTTT. It specifies CASNPFRGTGGTGELFF.

The CDR3 region has the DNA TGTGCCAGTAGTATTGGTCCCCCCGGGACAGGGGCCGGCTATGGCTACACCTTC. It yields the protein CASSIGPPGTGAGYGYTF. This sequence joins TRBV19 and TRBJ1-2; 10 bases map to TRBD1. There are 18 residues in the CDR3. Germline V gene sequence: CDR1 LNHDA, CDR2 SQIVND (reference sequence). The V segment lost 3 bases and the J segment 4 bases; nucleotides outside the gene matches: 14.

The chain employs TRBV4-2 and TRBJ1-2; 8 bases align to TRBD1. V was clipped by 2 bases and J by 6 bases; unmatched bases: 5. The CDR3 is 14 residues long. Germline V lookup: CDR1 LGHNA, CDR2 YNFKEQ. In DNA form, the CDR3 reads TGTGCCAGCAGCCAATCGGACAGGGACGATGGCTACACCTTC. Translation gives CASSQSDRDDGYTF.

J is TRBJ1-6 and V is TRBV18, with TRBD1 as a possible D gene (6 bases). Germline CDR1 and CDR2: KGHSH and LQKENI. The CDR3 runs 13 residues. V lost 5 bases and J lost 10, with 12 bases in between. In DNA, the CDR3 is TGTGCCAGCTCAGAGACAGGCGGCTCACCCCTCCACTTT. This encodes CASSETGGSPLHF.

The chain combines TRBV5-5 with TRBJ1-1; D is ambiguous. This CDR3 contains 13 residues. Germline CDR1 SGHKS, CDR2 YYEKEE (reference sequence). V gave up 6 bases and J gave up 6 bases, with 15 bases separating them. The CDR3 DNA sequence: TGTGCCAGCACGGAGGACCCGAGCGCTGAAGCTTTCTTT. The encoded protein is CASTEDPSAEAFF.

The gene calls are TRBV2 and TRBJ1-2; TRBD1 aligns across 7 bases. The CDR3 consists of 14 residues. V lost 11 bases and J lost 8; bases outside the gene matches: 17. CDR1 is SNHLY, CDR2 FYNNEI, per germline. The chain's CDR3 is CARQRQGGSEGYTF. The CDR3 nucleotides are TGTGCCCGCCAGAGACAGGGCGGATCTGAGGGCTACACCTTC.

This clone was picked up one time. The CDR3 nucleotides are TGTGCCAGCAGGGAGACAGGGGACAAGCCCCAGCATTTT. It encodes CASRETGDKPQHF. The V and J genes are TRBV6-5 and TRBJ1-5; 8 bases match TRBD1. The junction had 6 bases not matched to a gene; V was cut back by 6 bases and J by 8 bases. Per the germline V gene, CDR1 is MNHEY and CDR2 is SVGAGI. The CDR3 covers 13 residues.

This clone was observed a handful of times. The genes are TRBV24-1 and TRBJ2-7; D is unresolved. Germline V gene lookup returns CDR1 KGHDR and CDR2 SFDVKD. The CDR3 covers 13 residues. V lost 6 bases to trimming and J lost 6 bases, with 14 bases between them. The CDR3 reads CATSSIDSSEQYF. CDR3 DNA sequence: TGTGCCACCAGTTCTATTGACTCGAGCGAGCAGTACTTC.

J is TRBJ1-1 and V is TRBV6-5; D might be TRBD1 (5 bases). The CDR3 sequence is 16 residues long. Trimming pared 2 bases from V and 0 bases from J, leaving 13 bases between. CDR1 is MNHEY and CDR2 is SVGAGI in the germline V gene. DNA of the CDR3: TGTGCCAGCAGTTACGGCGGGGGTGGGGTGAACACTGAAGCTTTCTTT. Protein sequence: CASSYGGGGVNTEAFF.

The V gene is TRBV30, the J gene TRBJ1-3; D is undetermined. Trimming pared 0 bases from V and 4 bases from J, leaving 13 bases between. This CDR3 is 15 amino acids long. Germline lookup yields CDR1 GTSNPN and CDR2 SVGIG (reference sequence). The CDR3: CAWSVSQAFGNTIYF. CDR3 nucleotide sequence: TGTGCCTGGAGTGTCAGTCAGGCGTTCGGAAACACCATATATTTT.

The V call is TRBV7-2, the J call TRBJ2-5; D perhaps matches TRBD2 (6 bases). V lost 3 bases, J lost 4 bases, and 18 bases lay in between. The germline V gene encodes CDR1 SGHTA and CDR2 FQGNSA. The CDR3 contains 16 residues. The CDR3 region is CASSFTNTPGGETQYF. The CDR3 region has the DNA TGTGCCAGCAGCTTCACAAATACCCCCGGGGGAGAGACCCAGTACTTC.

V is TRBV28 and J is TRBJ2-1; 14 nucleotides align to TRBD2. Looked up from germline, CDR1 is MDHEN and CDR2 is SYDVKM. The V gene end was trimmed by 8 bases and the J gene end by 2 bases; junction bases not matched to a gene: 2. The length of the CDR3 is 15 residues. The CDR3 is CASQTSGRAYNEQFF. The CDR3 DNA reads as TGTGCCAGCCAGACTAGCGGGAGGGCCTACAATGAGCAGTTCTTC.

The rearrangement links TRBV3-1 (or the pseudogene TRBV3-2) to TRBJ2-1, with 7 bases identical to TRBD2. The V gene end was trimmed by 0 bases and the J gene end by 9 bases; junction bases not matched to a gene: 2. CDR1 is LGHDT, CDR2 YNNKEL, per germline (reference sequence). CDR3 length: 13 residues. This CDR3 reads CASSQDGGGEQFF. CDR3 in DNA: TGTGCCAGCAGCCAAGACGGCGGGGGTGAGCAGTTCTTC.